The rows below give T cell receptor beta chains drawn from one sample of a study of T cell responses to AZD1222 COVID-19 vaccine. Some clones are missing from TCRdb's copy, which holds only in-frame ones; the method was immunoSEQ multiplex PCR. In the table there are 120,000 or so clones, about nine tenths of which are singletons. Sequenced material: peripheral blood, taken on day 0 of AZD1222 vaccination. The source of these receptors is an adult in good health. The CDR3 runs from the conserved cysteine through the conserved F or W. A D gene is named only where the DNA matches it firmly. Clone size is shown for a subset of rows, as once, few, many or a class of expanded clone.

d_gene	j_gene	abundance	v_gene	CDR3nt	CDR3aa
.	TRBJ1-5	.	TRBV10-1	TGCGCCAGCAGTCGAGACATGGGTCAGCCCCAGCATTTT	CASSRDMGQPQHF
.	TRBJ2-7	few	TRBV11-2	TGTGCCAGCAGCTTAGAGGCGGGGGCCCCCCACGAGCAGTACTTC	CASSLEAGAPHEQYF
.	TRBJ2-3	few	TRBV10-2	TGCGCCAGCAGTGAATCGTCACTCTTTACAAGCACAGATACGCAGTATTTT	CASSESSLFTSTDTQYF
.	TRBJ1-2	.	TRBV7-2	TGTGCCAGCAGCTCCCTCGGTCTCGGTTTGCCCTATGGCTACACCTTC	CASSSLGLGLPYGYTF
TRBD1	TRBJ1-6	.	TRBV11-2	TGTGCCAGCACCCGGCAGACAGGGTTGGGTTCACCCCTCCACTTT	CASTRQTGLGSPLHF
TRBD1	TRBJ1-4	once	TRBV5-1	TGCGCCAGCAGTAACAACCCCCAGGGGGCAGGGGAAAAACTGTTTTTT	CASSNNPQGAGEKLFF
.	TRBJ2-7	few	TRBV5-1	TGCGCCAGCAGCTTCGGCGGGCCCTCCTACGAGCAGTACTTC	CASSFGGPSYEQYF
TRBD2	TRBJ2-5	.	TRBV27	TGTGCCAGCGGTGCATTAGCGGGGGCCCAAGAGACCCAGTACTTC	CASGALAGAQETQYF
.	TRBJ1-1	.	TRBV9	TGTGCCAGCAGCGCTGGGGGTAAGGATGAAGCTTTCTTT	CASSAGGKDEAFF
.	TRBJ1-4	.	TRBV7-8	TGTGCCAGCAGCCCACAGATGAGAAAGGGGCAAGAAAAACTGTTTTTT	CASSPQMRKGQEKLFF
.	TRBJ2-7	.	TRBV18	TGTGCCAGCTCAACGCGCAGGGACTTCTACGAGCAGTACTTC	CASSTRRDFYEQYF
TRBD2	TRBJ2-1	once	TRBV5-8	TGTGCCAGCAGCTTGGTAGTGTTAGCGGGGGGGAAAAATGAGCAGTTCTTC	CASSLVVLAGGKNEQFF
.	TRBJ2-2	.	TRBV9	TGTGCCAGCAGCGTAGGTTCCGGGGCCGGGGAGCTGTTTTTT	CASSVGSGAGELFF
.	TRBJ1-1	.	TRBV6-5	TGTGCCAGCAGTTACTCCAGGTACACTGAAGCTTTCTTT	CASSYSRYTEAFF
.	TRBJ2-1	few	TRBV2	TGTGCCAGCAGCCCAGTGGCGAGAGGTGAGCAGTTCTTC	CASSPVARGEQFF
.	TRBJ1-3	.	TRBV9	TGTGCCAGCAGCGCTGGGTTCGGCGCTGGAAACACCATATATTTT	CASSAGFGAGNTIYF
.	TRBJ2-2	.	TRBV5-1	TGCGCCAGCAGCACAGACCCCACCGGGGAGCTGTTTTTT	CASSTDPTGELFF
TRBD1	TRBJ1-3	.	TRBV6-1	TGTGCCAGCAGTGAGGGGACAGGGGTGGACACCATATATTTT	CASSEGTGVDTIYF
TRBD1	TRBJ1-4	few	TRBV10-3	TGTGCGCACGCTTCGGGACAGCCTAATGAAAAACTGTTTTTT	CAHASGQPNEKLFF
TRBD1	TRBJ2-5	.	TRBV5-1	TGCGCCAGCAGCCTGACAGGGGGTCTGGAGACCCAGTACTTC	CASSLTGGLETQYF
.	TRBJ1-2	.	TRBV19	TGTGCCAGTACCCCTGACACTAACTATGGCTACACCTTC	CASTPDTNYGYTF
TRBD1	TRBJ2-7	once	TRBV6-5	TGTGCCAGCAGTTACGAGGGGGCCAACGAGCAGTACTTC	CASSYEGANEQYF
.	TRBJ2-1	.	TRBV2	TGTGCCAGCAGTCTTTTTCAGTACAATGAGCAGTTCTTC	CASSLFQYNEQFF
TRBD1	TRBJ1-1	.	TRBV5-4	TGTGCCAGCAGCTTACAGGGGGTAAGGGCTGAAGCTTTCTTT	CASSLQGVRAEAFF
.	TRBJ2-3	.	TRBV23-1	TGCGCCAGCAGTCAATTCACAGATCCTAGCACAGATACGCAGTATTTT	CASSQFTDPSTDTQYF
.	TRBJ1-3	.	TRBV7-6	TGTGCCAGCAGCTTAGTGGACAGTGCTGGAAACACCATATATTTT	CASSLVDSAGNTIYF
.	TRBJ2-2	.	TRBV5-1	TGCGCCAGCAGCTTGGATCGATTCTACTCGAACACCGGGGAGCTGTTTTTT	CASSLDRFYSNTGELFF
.	TRBJ1-6	.	TRBV10-3	TGTGCCATCAGTGAGGACACCCCACAACTAGGTTCACCCCTCCACTTT	CAISEDTPQLGSPLHF
.	TRBJ2-7	.	TRBV6-5	TGTGCCAGCAGTTACTCGGAGGAGTCTGTAACCTACGAGCAGTACTTC	CASSYSEESVTYEQYF
TRBD2	TRBJ2-4	.	TRBV29-1	TGCAGCGTTGTTAGCGGGGGAGGAAACATTCAGTACTTC	CSVVSGGGNIQYF
TRBD1	TRBJ1-2	.	TRBV6-6	TGTGCCAGCAGTCCCCCCCCGAGACAGGGATCGGACTATGGCTACACCTTC	CASSPPPRQGSDYGYTF
.	TRBJ1-2	.	TRBV7-9	TGTGCCAGCAGCTTTAGTGGGGACGGTGGCTACACCTTC	CASSFSGDGGYTF
.	TRBJ2-7	.	TRBV4-2	TGTGCCAGCAGCCGCTCCGGGATCTACGAGCAGTACTTC	CASSRSGIYEQYF
.	TRBJ2-7	.	TRBV30	TGTGCCTCCGACACCGGGACCGGCTCCTACGAGCAGTACTTC	CASDTGTGSYEQYF
.	TRBJ1-1	.	TRBV6-5	TGTGCCAGCAGTTACAGGCCTCAGGTTACTGAAGCTTTCTTT	CASSYRPQVTEAFF
TRBD1	TRBJ1-3	.	TRBV2	TGTGCCAGCAGGACAGGGACATCGGGAAACACCATATATTTT	CASRTGTSGNTIYF
.	TRBJ1-1	.	TRBV19	TGTGCCACCAGGACAGCTAACACTGAAGCTTTCTTT	CATRTANTEAFF
.	TRBJ1-4	.	TRBV5-1	TGCGCCAGCAGCTTGGCTACGAGGGAAAAACTGTTTTTT	CASSLATREKLFF
.	TRBJ1-5	.	TRBV6-1	TGTGCCAGCAGTGAACGGGGATATAGCAATCAGCCCCAGCATTTT	CASSERGYSNQPQHF
.	TRBJ2-7	.	TRBV11-2	TGTGCCAGCAGCTTATCCCTACCGGGGGAGCAGTACTTC	CASSLSLPGEQYF
TRBD1	TRBJ1-1	once	TRBV11-2	TGTGCCAGCAGTCTAGGACAGGGACCGAACACTGAAGCTTTCTTT	CASSLGQGPNTEAFF
TRBD2	TRBJ2-5	.	TRBV6-1	TGTGCCAGCAGTGAAGCTGGGCTAGCGGGGGGAGGGACCCAGTACTTC	CASSEAGLAGGGTQYF
TRBD1	TRBJ1-2	few	TRBV19	TGTGCCAGTAGTGCAGGACAGGGATATGGCTACACCTTC	CASSAGQGYGYTF
TRBD1	TRBJ1-1	.	TRBV10-3	TGTGCCAGCCGAGACAGGGGGAACACTGAAGCTTTCTTT	CASRDRGNTEAFF
.	TRBJ1-4	.	TRBV18	TGTGCCAGCTCACCGGTCCCACCGGGACAACAGTGGGATGAAAAACTGTTTTTT	CASSPVPPGQQWDEKLFF
TRBD2	TRBJ2-3	.	TRBV4-1	TGCGCCAGCAGCCGCATGGGGAGGCTAGCGGGGAGCACAGATACGCAGTATTTT	CASSRMGRLAGSTDTQYF
.	TRBJ2-1	.	TRBV7-9	TGTGCCAGCAGCCACCGGCGAGAATTAGCCTACTCCTACAATGAGCAGTTCTTC	CASSHRRELAYSYNEQFF
.	TRBJ1-1	.	TRBV14	TGTGCCAGCAGCCAAACCCCAGCGGGGAGTAACACTGAAGCTTTCTTT	CASSQTPAGSNTEAFF
.	TRBJ2-1	.	TRBV5-1	TGCGCCAGCAGCGCCGACCCTCCGTACAATGAGCAGTTCTTC	CASSADPPYNEQFF
TRBD1	TRBJ1-1	.	TRBV9	TGTGCCAGCAGCGGTGCACAGGGGGCATACACTGAAGCTTTCTTT	CASSGAQGAYTEAFF
.	TRBJ1-1	once	TRBV7-2	TGTGCCAGCAGCTTATCGGGGAACACTGAAGCTTTCTTT	CASSLSGNTEAFF
.	TRBJ2-1	once	TRBV5-5	TGTGCCAGCAGCTTTAAACACAATGAGCAGTTCTTC	CASSFKHNEQFF